This T cell receptor beta chain was retrieved from a study of cytomegalovirus exposure and HLA in healthy donors. The study, taken as a whole, reports: Reports credit the classifier with highly specific, highly sensitive diagnosis of cytomegalovirus status. Follow-up analysis later connected one missense variant in DCLRE1C with trimming of TCR beta V- and J-genes. Rare TCR sequences predominated, though certain public TCRs were found in many donors.

The table lists this clone with a few counts. Its antigen is as yet unknown. The PCR made use of 60 Vbeta and 13 Jbeta primers. Using immunoSEQ multiplex PCR, the repertoire was profiled, and TCRdb retains in-frame clones only, with some absent. Among some 140,000 clones listed, 70% to 80% were seen once. This CDR3 comprises 16 residues. Germline CDR1 and CDR2: MNHNY and SVGAGI (reference sequence). The J segment lost 2 bases and the V segment lost 2 bases, leaving 5 bases of the junction unmatched. This receptor was obtained from a man aged 25-45 years in good health and CMV-seropositive. The sequenced material came from PBMCs. The chain recombines TRBV6-6 with TRBJ1-2; TRBD1 agrees at 10 bases. The CDR3: CASSYTRTGGNYGYTF. The CDR3 nucleotides read TGTGCCAGCAGTTACACTCGGACAGGGGGAAACTATGGCTACACCTTC.